This TCR beta chain came from a study of OX40 agonist ivuxolimab in advanced cancers. Study as a whole: The patients received ivuxolimab by intravenous route every 2 weeks at 0.01 to 10 mg/kg. Findings and caveats of the study: Those patients achieving a partial response at 0.1-3.0 mg/kg showed among the lowest clonal expansion. The study found that CD8+ T cells averaged more expanded clones than CD4+.

The table came from immunoSEQ multiplex PCR; TCRdb's copy has only in-frame clones and leaves some out. This table has tens of thousands of clones, roughly 90% appearing once. Only a few counts were recorded for this clone. Its antigen is unidentified. Anyone with autoimmune disease history or systemic immunosuppression was excluded. This CDR3 has 13 amino acids. From germline, CDR1 is SGHRS and CDR2 YFSETQ. Trimming removed 4 bases at V and 8 bases at J, with 12 bases between. The chain joins TRBV5-1 to TRBJ1-4, with D unclear. The clonotype was recovered from an adult with an advanced solid tumor such as melanoma, head and neck, liver or kidney cancer. The source material was CD4+ or CD8+ T cells sorted from blood, sampled in a trial of the OX40 agonist ivuxolimab. The CDR3 nucleotides read TGCGCCAGCAGCGCCGGCGGGCTCGAAAAACTGTTTTTT. Its protein product is CASSAGGLEKLFF.